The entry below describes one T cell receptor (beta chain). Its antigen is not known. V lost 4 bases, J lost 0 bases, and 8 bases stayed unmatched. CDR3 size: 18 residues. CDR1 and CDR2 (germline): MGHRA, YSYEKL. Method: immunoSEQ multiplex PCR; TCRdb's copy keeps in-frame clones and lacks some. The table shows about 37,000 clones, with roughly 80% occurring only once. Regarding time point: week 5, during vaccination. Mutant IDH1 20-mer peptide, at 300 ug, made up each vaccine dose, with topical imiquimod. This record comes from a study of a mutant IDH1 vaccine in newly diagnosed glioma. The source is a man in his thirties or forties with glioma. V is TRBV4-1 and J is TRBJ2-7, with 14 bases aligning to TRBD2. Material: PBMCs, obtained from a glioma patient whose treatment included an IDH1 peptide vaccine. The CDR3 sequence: CASSPAGTSGRNSYEQYF. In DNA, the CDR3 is TGCGCCAGCAGCCCAGCCGGGACTAGCGGGAGAAACTCCTACGAGCAGTACTTC.